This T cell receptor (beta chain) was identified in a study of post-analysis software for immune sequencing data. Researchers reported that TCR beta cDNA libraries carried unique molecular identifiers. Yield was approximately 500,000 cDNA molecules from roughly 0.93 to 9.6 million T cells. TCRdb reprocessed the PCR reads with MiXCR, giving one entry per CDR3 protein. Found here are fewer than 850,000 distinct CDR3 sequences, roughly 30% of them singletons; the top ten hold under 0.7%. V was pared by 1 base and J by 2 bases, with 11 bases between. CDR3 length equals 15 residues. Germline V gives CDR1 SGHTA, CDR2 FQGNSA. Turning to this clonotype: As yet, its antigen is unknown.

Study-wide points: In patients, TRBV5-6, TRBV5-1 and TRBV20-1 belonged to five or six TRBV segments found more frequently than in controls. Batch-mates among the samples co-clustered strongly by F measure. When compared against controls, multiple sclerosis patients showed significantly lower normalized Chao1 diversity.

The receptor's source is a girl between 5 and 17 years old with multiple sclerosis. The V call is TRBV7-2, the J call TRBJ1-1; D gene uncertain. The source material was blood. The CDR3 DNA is TGTGCCAGCAGCTTAGGCCACAACTCTAACACTGAAGCTTTCTTT. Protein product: CASSLGHNSNTEAFF. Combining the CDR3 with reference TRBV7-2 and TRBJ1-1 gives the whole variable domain GAGVSQSPSNKVTEKGKDVELRCDPISGHTALYWYRQSLGQGLEFLIYFQGNSAPDKSGLPSDRFSAERTGGSVSTLTIQRTQQEDSAVYLCASSLGHNSNTEAFFGQGTRLTVV.